The 4 T cell receptor beta chains below come from one sample, sequenced in a study of control samples from healthy donors and cancer patients. The protocol was immunoSEQ multiplex PCR, while the TCRdb copy is restricted to in-frame clones and leaves out a portion. The profile shows around 150,000 clones, 90% to 95% of them singletons. Sample: blood. The source is a woman aged 40 to 50 in good health.

The genes are TRBV12-3 or TRBV12-4 and TRBJ2-7, with D hard to call. Trimming shortened V by 6 bases and J by 3 bases, and 6 bases separated the two germline ends. The CDR3 covers 11 residues. This CDR3 reads CASSRRYEQYF. The CDR3 DNA reads TGTGCCAGCAGCCGCCGCTACGAGCAGTACTTC.

As DNA, the CDR3 is TGTGCCAGCAGCCTTGACTACTATGGCTACACCTTC. Residues: CASSLDYYGYTF. The chain is built from TRBV5-6 and TRBJ1-2; D call uncertain. The CDR3 is 12 residues long. CDR1 and CDR2 from the germline V gene are SGHDT and YYEEEE. Trimming cost V 4 bases and J 3 bases, with 7 bases left between them.

The rearrangement links TRBV12-5 to TRBJ1-1; TRBD1 matches at 11 bases. Trimming cost V 4 bases and J 6 bases; bases outside gene matches: 4. Per the germline V gene, CDR1 is LGHNT and CDR2 is FRNRAP. The CDR3 has 14 amino acids. CDR3 region: CASGSGQGASEAFF. In nucleotides, the CDR3 is TGTGCTAGTGGTTCAGGACAGGGGGCATCTGAAGCTTTCTTT.

The table lists this clone with a count of one. This chain uses TRBV19 with TRBJ2-5, with D perhaps being TRBD1 or TRBD2 (5 bases each). Germline CDR1 LNHDA, CDR2 SQIVND (reference sequence). Trimming left V 7 bases short and J 3 bases short, with 21 bases between. This CDR3 contains 16 residues. This CDR3 reads CASKRVLGVGEETQYF. CDR3 sequence (DNA): TGTGCCAGTAAGAGGGTATTAGGGGTCGGCGAAGAGACCCAGTACTTC.